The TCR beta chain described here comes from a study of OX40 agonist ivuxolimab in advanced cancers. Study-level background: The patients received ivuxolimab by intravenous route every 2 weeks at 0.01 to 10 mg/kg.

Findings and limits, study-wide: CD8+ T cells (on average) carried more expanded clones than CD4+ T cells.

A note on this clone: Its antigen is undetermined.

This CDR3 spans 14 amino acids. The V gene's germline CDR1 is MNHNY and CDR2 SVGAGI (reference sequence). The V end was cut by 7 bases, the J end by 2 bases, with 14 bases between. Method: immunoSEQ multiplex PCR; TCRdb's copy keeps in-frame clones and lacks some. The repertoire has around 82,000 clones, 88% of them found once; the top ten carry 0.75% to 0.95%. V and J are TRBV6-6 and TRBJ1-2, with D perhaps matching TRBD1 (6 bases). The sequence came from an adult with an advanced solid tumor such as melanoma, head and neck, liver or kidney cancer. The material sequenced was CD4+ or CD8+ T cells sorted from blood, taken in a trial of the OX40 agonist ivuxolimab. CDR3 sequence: CASTATGVNYGYTF. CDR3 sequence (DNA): TGTGCCAGCACCGCGACAGGAGTGAACTATGGCTACACCTTC.